This T cell receptor beta chain was observed in a study of regulatory T cells in long-lasting Graves disease. Study results and limitations: Persistent cases favored TRBV28, TRBJ1-2 and TRBJ2-5. Because few samples were included, accuracy may have been lower. More public clonotypes were shared by persistent patients (around 2,800) than by new patients (about 970).

On this clonotype: What it binds is unknown.

Library construction for TCR beta used iRepertoire HTBI primers and Arm-PCR of CDR3 regions. TCRdb reprocessed the multiplex PCR reads with MiXCR, giving one entry per CDR3 protein. The profile shows some 300,000 distinct CDR3 sequences, 20% to 25% of them singletons. Time point of the sample: persistent/refractory GD, antithyroid drugs over 5 years with positive TRAb. The authors made the TCR library using RNA they extracted from PBMCs. It was an endocrinology department in Xi'an, China, that provided the patients. Looked up from germline, CDR1 is SGHAT and CDR2 is FQNNGV. CDR3 size: 15 residues. With 5 bases removed from V and 5 bases from J, the gap between germline ends came to 13 bases.

This receptor was obtained from a female donor with Graves disease. The chain is built from TRBV11-2 and TRBJ1-6; unclear D gene. Source: peripheral blood mononuclear cells (PBMCs), taken when the disease was refractory, from a patient treated with antithyroid drugs. The CDR3: CASSTDLMNNSPLHF. The CDR3 region has the DNA TGTGCCAGCAGCACCGACCTGATGAATAATTCACCCCTCCACTTT.